Shown below are 27 T cell receptor beta chains from a single sample sequenced in a study of T cells in Graves' hyperthyroidism and ophthalmopathy. RNA transcripts gave rise to amplified TCR beta CDR3 regions. The HTBI primer set was used in a first-round RT-PCR of the TCR CDR3. TCRdb re-called the multiplex PCR reads with MiXCR, one entry per CDR3 protein. The top ten clones hold 45% to 55% of a sample with 450,000 to 500,000 distinct CDR3 sequences, around a fifth of them seen once. The source material was blood. The receptors were gathered from a woman in her seventies with Graves' ophthalmopathy.

This clonotype showed up just a few times. This sequence joins TRBV7-2 and TRBJ2-1; D remains ambiguous. The germline gives CDR1 SGHTA, CDR2 FQGNSA. The CDR3 is 13 residues long. V dropped 3 bases and J dropped 9 bases, with 12 bases sitting between them. The CDR3 reads CASSFDEMGEQFF. The CDR3 DNA reads TGTGCCAGCAGCTTCGACGAGATGGGTGAGCAGTTCTTC.

A few counts support this clonotype. The chain is built from TRBV6-2 or TRBV6-3 and TRBJ1-2, with TRBD1 as a possible D gene (5 bases). The ends were cut back, 8 bases at V and 6 bases at J, with 16 bases in the middle. This CDR3 has 13 residues. CDR1 is MNHEY and CDR2 is SVGEGT in the germline V gene. The CDR3 loop is CASASVQGHGYTF. The CDR3 bases are TGTGCCAGCGCCTCTGTGCAGGGTCATGGCTACACCTTC.

Only a few counts were recorded for this clonotype. This sequence joins TRBV30 and TRBJ1-6, with D uncertain. CDR3 length equals 14 residues. CDR1 is GTSNPN and CDR2 is SVGIG in the germline V gene (reference sequence). Between the trimmed V and J ends, which lost 0 bases and 3 bases, there was a span of 6 bases. CDR3 loop: CAWSVPFYNSPLHF. The CDR3 DNA reads TGTGCCTGGAGTGTACCGTTCTATAATTCACCCCTCCACTTT.

This clonotype was seen a handful of times. The rearrangement joins TRBV6-1 to TRBJ2-1; D is unresolved. The CDR3 has 16 residues. V shed 6 bases and J shed 0 bases, with 15 bases lying between them. Germline CDR1 is MNHNS and CDR2 is SASEGT. DNA of the CDR3: TGTGCCAGCAGCCCACCCCCGCCGGACTCCTACAATGAGCAGTTCTTC. Its protein product is CASSPPPPDSYNEQFF.

A note on this clonotype: Possible read error: a much larger clone is one base away. This chain connects TRBV3-1 to TRBJ1-1, with unresolved D. Between the trimmed V and J ends, which lost 6 bases and 3 bases, there was a span of 2 bases. From germline, CDR1 is LGHDT and CDR2 YNNKEL (reference sequence). The CDR3 totals 10 residues. This CDR3 is CASRYTEAFF. The CDR3 DNA is TGTGCCAGCAGGTACACTGAAGCTTTCTTT.

CDR3 DNA sequence: TGTGCCAGCAGCTTAGAGTACATGAACACTGAAGCTTTCTTT. It codes for CASSLEYMNTEAFF. The chain is built from TRBV7-2 and TRBJ1-1, with D uncertain. Trimming removed 1 base at V and 0 bases at J, with 6 bases between. The CDR3 has 14 residues. Germline CDR1 is SGHTA and CDR2 is FQGNSA.

This sequence joins TRBV25-1 and TRBJ1-2; 8 bases are a match to TRBD1. This CDR3 has 13 residues. V gave up 7 bases and J gave up 6 bases; unmatched junction bases: 7. Germline-derived CDR1 and CDR2 are MGHDK and SYGVNS. The CDR3 region has the DNA TGTGCCAGCACTCAGGGGGCGCGGAATGGCTACACCTTC. This sequence encodes CASTQGARNGYTF.

This clonotype was counted at least ten times. J is TRBJ2-1 and V is TRBV12-3 or TRBV12-4, with 12 bases aligning to TRBD2. V dropped 5 bases and J dropped 6; count of bases not matched to a gene: 14. This CDR3 spans 18 amino acids. CDR3 nucleotides: TGTGCCAGCAGTCCCCGCTCTAGCGGGAGGGGTCCGGGCAATGAGCAGTTCTTC. This codes for CASSPRSSGRGPGNEQFF.

This clonotype was observed a handful of times. The junction shows a germline mismatch at one end, possibly a read error. This chain connects TRBV6-1 to TRBJ2-3, with TRBD2 as a possible D gene (6 bases). This CDR3 is built from 15 residues. The germline gives CDR1 MNHNS, CDR2 SASEGT. The CDR3 loop reads CTSSEAGLNPDTQYF. CDR3 nucleotide sequence: TGTACCAGCAGTGAAGCGGGCCTCAATCCAGATACGCAGTATTTT.

Only a few counts were recorded for this clonotype. The gene calls are TRBV11-2 and TRBJ2-7; TRBD1 aligns across 7 bases. With 4 bases clipped from V and 0 bases from J, the junction kept 9 bases outside the gene matches. CDR1 SGHAT and CDR2 FQNNGV come from the germline V gene. The CDR3 covers 16 residues. The CDR3 reads CASSSRRTGHSYEQYF. The CDR3, as DNA: TGTGCCAGCAGCTCTCGACGGACAGGACACTCCTACGAGCAGTACTTC.

Notes on this clonotype: Because the CDR3 is missing its conserved closing phenylalanine or tryptophan, this is likely a read error. The chain has TRBV20-1 and TRBJ2-1; 7 bases match TRBD1. In germline, CDR1 is DFQATT, CDR2 SNEGSKA (reference sequence). The trim removed 0 bases at V and 6 bases at J, leaving 8 bases unmatched. The CDR3 totals 15 residues. The CDR3 DNA follows: TGCAGTGCTAGAGATGGTGACAGGGTTAGCAATGAGCAGTTCCTC. Protein: CSARDGDRVSNEQFL.

This clonotype was observed at least ten times. This chain connects TRBV28 to TRBJ1-1; D unclear. Germline CDR1 MDHEN, CDR2 SYDVKM. Trimming stripped 6 bases from V and 3 bases from J, with 5 bases between. There are 11 residues in the CDR3. The CDR3 coding sequence is TGTGCCAGCAGGAGGGACACTGAAGCTTTCTTT. Translating gives CASRRDTEAFF.

This clonotype came up many times. CDR3 coding DNA: TGCGCCAGCAGTGAGCGTGGGAAGGAGCGGCAGTACTTC. It translates to CASSERGKERQYF. This chain links TRBV10-2 with TRBJ2-7; no firm D call. Trimming removed 2 bases at V and 9 bases at J, with 14 bases between. The V gene's germline CDR1 is WSHSY and CDR2 SAAADI. This CDR3 is 13 amino acids long.

The CDR3 is CAISESWKETQYF. For the CDR3, the DNA is TGTGCCATCAGTGAGTCTTGGAAGGAGACCCAGTACTTC. V and J are TRBV10-3 and TRBJ2-5, with D unclear. Per the germline V gene, CDR1 is ENHRY and CDR2 is SYGVKD. This CDR3 contains 13 residues. Deletions cut 0 bases from V and 5 bases from J, with 7 bases between.

At least ten counts were recorded for this clonotype. The chain recombines TRBV28 with TRBJ2-1; D could derive from TRBD1 or TRBD2 (5 bases each). From germline, CDR1 is MDHEN and CDR2 SYDVKM. V shed 4 bases and J shed 3 bases, with 10 bases lying between them. The CDR3 has 14 amino acids. The CDR3 sequence is CASSSRDLYNEQFF. DNA of the CDR3: TGTGCCAGCAGTTCCCGGGACCTCTACAATGAGCAGTTCTTC.

This chain connects TRBV10-3 to TRBJ1-2; 9 bases map to TRBD1. V lost 7 bases, J lost 7 bases, and 16 bases stayed unmatched. CDR1 is ENHRY, CDR2 SYGVKD, per germline. The length of the CDR3 is 16 residues. The CDR3 protein is CAITPGRTGAHGGYTF. The CDR3 bases are TGTGCCATCACCCCAGGGCGGACAGGGGCCCACGGTGGCTACACCTTC.

The chain carries TRBV5-1 and TRBJ2-3; 7 nucleotides agree with TRBD1. Germline CDR1 SGHRS, CDR2 YFSETQ. The CDR3 has 14 amino acids. V lost 0 bases, J lost 6 bases, and 4 bases stayed unmatched. DNA of the CDR3: TGCGCCAGCAGCTTGGGAGGGGGCGTGGATACGCAGTATTTT. Translating gives CASSLGGGVDTQYF.

This clonotype showed up many times. This rearrangement joins TRBV7-2 to TRBJ1-2; no firm D call. The CDR3 has 13 amino acids. V was pared by 1 base and J by 7 bases, with 10 bases between. Germline V gene lookup returns CDR1 SGHTA and CDR2 FQGNSA. CDR3 in amino acids: CASSLEGATGYTF. CDR3 DNA sequence: TGTGCCAGCAGCTTAGAGGGAGCGACTGGCTACACCTTC.

The CDR3 DNA sequence: TGTGCCAGTAAAACCGGGACTAGCGGAGTGGGGCGCTCCTACGAGCAGTACTTC. It yields the protein CASKTGTSGVGRSYEQYF. The chain employs TRBV2 and TRBJ2-7; 11 nucleotides line up with TRBD2. The germline V gene encodes CDR1 SNHLY and CDR2 FYNNEI. The V gene end was trimmed by 9 bases and the J gene end by 0 bases; junction bases not matched to a gene: 16. The CDR3 length is 18 residues.

This clonotype has a count of ten or more. The CDR3 coding sequence is TGTGCCAGCTTAGGGGGCGTAGATACGCAGTATTTT. It is translated as CASLGGVDTQYF. This chain connects TRBV7-2 to TRBJ2-3, with 7 bases matching TRBD1. V shed 8 bases and J 5 bases; nucleotides not matched to a gene: 4. The CDR3 is 12 amino acids. Germline CDR1 reads SGHTA; CDR2 reads FQGNSA.

This clonotype came up a few times. The gene calls are TRBV2 and TRBJ2-7; weak D call: TRBD2 (6 bases). CDR3 length: 12 residues. Germline V gene sequence: CDR1 SNHLY, CDR2 FYNNEI. V was pared by 5 bases and J by 6 bases, with 11 bases between. CDR3 loop: CASSPRESEQYF. The CDR3 DNA reads TGTGCCAGCAGTCCCCGGGAGAGCGAGCAGTACTTC.

The chain couples TRBV20-1 to TRBJ1-2; D is uncertain. Trimming pared 0 bases from V and 3 bases from J, leaving 11 bases between. Germline V gene sequence: CDR1 DFQATT, CDR2 SNEGSKA (reference sequence). The length of the CDR3 is 14 residues. DNA of the CDR3: TGCAGTGCTAGAGACCCCTCCTGGGACTATGGCTACACCTTC. It codes for CSARDPSWDYGYTF.

A word on this clonotype: The CDR3 does not close with the conserved phenylalanine or tryptophan, likely indicating a read error. The chain has TRBV6-1 and TRBJ1-1; possible D gene TRBD1, 6 bases. Trimming removed 8 bases at V and 0 bases at J, with 16 bases between. The CDR3 length is 15 residues. Germline assignment: CDR1 MNHNS and CDR2 SASEGT. The CDR3 loop is CASGNGGGMNTEAFL. As DNA, the CDR3 is TGTGCCAGCGGGAACGGGGGCGGGATGAACACTGAAGCTTTCTTA.

This clonotype was picked up a small number of times. Its ends do not fully match the called genes, so a read error is possible. The rearrangement uses TRBV7-2 and TRBJ1-2; 8 bases map to TRBD1. The CDR3 has 13 amino acids. The germline CDR1 and CDR2 sequences are SGHTA and FQGNSA. CDR3 in amino acids: CASSLTGVRAYSF. The CDR3 region has the DNA TGTGCCAGCAGCCTGACAGGGGTGCGGGCCTATTCCTTC.

The chain's CDR3 is CASSAKLSGNTIYF. The DNA of the CDR3 is TGTGCCAGCAGCGCAAAACTCTCTGGAAACACCATATATTTT. The chain links TRBV7-2 to TRBJ1-3, with D uncertain. Trimming shortened V by 5 bases and J by 0 bases, and 8 bases separated the two germline ends. CDR1 SGHTA and CDR2 FQGNSA come from the germline V gene. The CDR3 covers 14 residues.

The chain is built from TRBV7-2 and TRBJ2-7; TRBD2 matches at 10 bases. The CDR3 sequence is 16 residues long. V dropped 4 bases and J dropped 4; count of bases not matched to a gene: 10. Germline loops: CDR1 SGHTA, CDR2 FQGNSA. CDR3 in DNA: TGTGCCAGCAGCTCTCCCGGACTAGCGGCAGTATACGAGCAGTACTTC. Protein sequence: CASSSPGLAAVYEQYF.

This rearrangement joins TRBV24-1 to TRBJ2-2, with TRBD2 as a possible D gene (6 bases). Trimming cost V 1 base and J 6 bases, with 14 bases left between them. CDR1 is KGHDR, CDR2 SFDVKD, per germline. The CDR3 extends over 16 amino acids. The DNA for the CDR3 is TGTGCCACCAGTGATTTCGGAGGGATGAGTGCCGGGGAGCTGTTTTTT. Translating it yields CATSDFGGMSAGELFF.